These 5 T cell receptor beta chains were sequenced from one sample in a study of T cell responses to AZD1222 COVID-19 vaccine. This table comes from immunoSEQ multiplex PCR, and its TCRdb copy is limited to in-frame clones, with some not included. The sample contains around 140,000 clones, approximately 91% of which appear only once. This sample comprised peripheral blood, obtained on day 0 of AZD1222 vaccination. The receptors here all came from an adult in good health.

This clone was counted a single time. The rearrangement links TRBV18 to TRBJ2-2; 7 nucleotides align to TRBD1. Germline values: CDR1 KGHSH, CDR2 LQKENI. Germline trimming cut 1 base from V and 5 bases from J; bases unmatched to any gene: 7. The CDR3 spans 16 residues. CDR3 residues: CASSPRLTGTTGELFF. In DNA, the CDR3 is TGTGCCAGCTCACCACGCTTGACAGGGACAACCGGGGAGCTGTTTTTT.

This rearrangement joins TRBV4-1 to TRBJ1-1; D unresolved. Trimming cost V 1 base and J 1 base, with 7 bases left between them. Germline V CDR1 and CDR2: MGHRA, YSYEKL. The CDR3 extends over 14 amino acids. The CDR3 coding sequence is TGCGCCAGCAGCCAAGCTGCGAAGAACACTGAAGCTTTCTTT. Its protein product is CASSQAAKNTEAFF.

This chain uses TRBV5-1 with TRBJ1-1, with D possibly matching TRBD1 (6 bases). This CDR3 is 14 amino acids long. The V end lost 0 bases, the J end lost 5 bases, and 11 bases lay between the germline ends. Germline V gene sequence: CDR1 SGHRS, CDR2 YFSETQ. The CDR3 region has the DNA TGCGCCAGCAGCTTGGGACAGGTGGCAACTGAAGCTTTCTTT. It codes for CASSLGQVATEAFF.

V usage is TRBV18 and J usage is TRBJ1-5; 9 bases align to TRBD1. After removal of 6 bases from V and 7 bases from J, the junction contained 10 bases not matched to a gene. The CDR3 runs to 15 residues. From germline, CDR1 is KGHSH and CDR2 LQKENI. CDR3 amino acids: CASSGRTGAHQPQHF. CDR3 nucleotide sequence: TGTGCCAGCTCGGGAAGGACAGGGGCACACCAGCCCCAGCATTTT.

V and J are TRBV6-1 and TRBJ1-1; possible D gene TRBD1, 5 bases. Deletions cut 7 bases from V and 7 bases from J, with 19 bases between. The CDR3 is made up of 14 amino acids. Germline values: CDR1 MNHNS, CDR2 SASEGT. The CDR3 here is CASTPAGARSEAFF. The CDR3 DNA reads TGTGCCAGCACCCCCGCCGGGGCAAGAAGTGAAGCTTTCTTT.